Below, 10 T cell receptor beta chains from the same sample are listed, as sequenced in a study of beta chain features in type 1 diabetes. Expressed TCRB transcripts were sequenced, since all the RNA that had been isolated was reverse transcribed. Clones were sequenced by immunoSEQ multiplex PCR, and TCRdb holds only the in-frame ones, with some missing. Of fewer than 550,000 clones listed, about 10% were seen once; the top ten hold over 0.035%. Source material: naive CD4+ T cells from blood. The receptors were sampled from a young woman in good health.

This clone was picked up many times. CDR3 sequence (DNA): TGTGCCAGCAGCTTAGCCGTTGGCTACGAGCAGTACTTC. Translation gives CASSLAVGYEQYF. The chain joins TRBV7-9 to TRBJ2-7; D not resolved. V was shortened by 0 bases and J by 3 bases, with 6 bases between the two germline ends. Germline V CDR1 and CDR2: SEHNR, FQNEAQ (reference sequence). CDR3 length: 13 amino acids.

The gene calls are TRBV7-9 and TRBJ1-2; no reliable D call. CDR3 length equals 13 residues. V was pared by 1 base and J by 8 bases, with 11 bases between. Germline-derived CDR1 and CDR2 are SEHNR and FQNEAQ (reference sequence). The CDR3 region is CASSLGSAWGYTF. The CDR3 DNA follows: TGTGCCAGCAGCTTAGGGAGCGCCTGGGGCTACACCTTC.

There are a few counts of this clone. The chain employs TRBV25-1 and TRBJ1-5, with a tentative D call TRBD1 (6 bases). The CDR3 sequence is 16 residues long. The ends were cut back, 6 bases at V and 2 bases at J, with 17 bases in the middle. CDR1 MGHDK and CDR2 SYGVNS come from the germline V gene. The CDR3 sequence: CASSPGGRFGNQPQHF. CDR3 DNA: TGTGCCAGCAGCCCCGGGGGGCGGTTTGGCAATCAGCCCCAGCATTTT.

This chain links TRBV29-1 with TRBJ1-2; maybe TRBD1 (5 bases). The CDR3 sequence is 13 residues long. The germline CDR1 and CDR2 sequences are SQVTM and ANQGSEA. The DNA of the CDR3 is TGCAGTGCAGGGTTCCTGTTATCTTATGGCTACACCTTC. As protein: CSAGFLLSYGYTF.

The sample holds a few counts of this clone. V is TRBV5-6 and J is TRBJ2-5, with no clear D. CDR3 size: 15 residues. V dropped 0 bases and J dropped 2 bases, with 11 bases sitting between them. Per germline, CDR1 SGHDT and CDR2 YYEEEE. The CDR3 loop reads CASSLVQISQETQYF. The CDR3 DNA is TGTGCCAGCAGCTTGGTACAGATAAGTCAAGAGACCCAGTACTTC. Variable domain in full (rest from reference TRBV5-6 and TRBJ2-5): DAGVTQSPTHLIKTRGQQVTLRCSPKSGHDTVSWYQQALGQGPQFIFQYYEEEERQRGNFPDRFSGHQFPNYSSELNVNALLLGDSALYLCASSLVQISQETQYFGPGTRLLVL.

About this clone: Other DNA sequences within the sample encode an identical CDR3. CDR3 residues: CAWGTGSSGNTIYF. CDR3 DNA: TGTGCCTGGGGGACGGGCTCCTCTGGAAACACCATATATTTT. This chain links TRBV30 with TRBJ1-3; possibly TRBD1 for D (5 bases). Trimming removed 5 bases from V and 0 bases from J, with 11 bases in between. The V gene's germline CDR1 is GTSNPN and CDR2 SVGIG (reference sequence). The CDR3 has 14 amino acids.

In DNA, the CDR3 is TGTGCCTGGAGTGGGGCTCGGGGCGAGCAGTACTTC. It codes for CAWSGARGEQYF. The rearrangement links TRBV30 to TRBJ2-7; D may be TRBD2 (5 bases). The CDR3 covers 12 residues. Deletions cut 1 base from V and 6 bases from J, with 10 bases between. Germline values: CDR1 GTSNPN, CDR2 SVGIG (reference sequence). Full variable domain (remainder filled in from reference TRBV30 and TRBJ2-7): SQTIHQWPATLVQPVGSPLSLECTVEGTSNPNLYWYRQAAGRGLQLLFYSVGIGQISSEVPQNLSASRPQDRQFILSSKKLLLSDSGFYLCAWSGARGEQYFGPGTRLTVT.

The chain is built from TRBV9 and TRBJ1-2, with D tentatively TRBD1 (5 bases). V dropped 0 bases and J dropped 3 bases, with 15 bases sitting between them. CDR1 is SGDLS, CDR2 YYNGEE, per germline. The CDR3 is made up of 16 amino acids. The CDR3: CASSVAPGQGHYGYTF. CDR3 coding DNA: TGTGCCAGCAGCGTAGCCCCGGGGCAGGGTCACTATGGCTACACCTTC.

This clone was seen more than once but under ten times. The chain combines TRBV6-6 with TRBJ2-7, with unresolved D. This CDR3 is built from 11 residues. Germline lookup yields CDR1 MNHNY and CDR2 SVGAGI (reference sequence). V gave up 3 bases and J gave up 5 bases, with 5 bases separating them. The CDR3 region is CASSYIDEQYF. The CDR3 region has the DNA TGTGCCAGCAGTTATATTGACGAGCAGTACTTC.

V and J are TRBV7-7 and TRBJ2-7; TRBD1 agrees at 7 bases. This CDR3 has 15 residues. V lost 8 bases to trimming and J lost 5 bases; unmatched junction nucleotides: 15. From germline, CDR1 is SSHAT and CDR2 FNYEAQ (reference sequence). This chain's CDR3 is CASRRELTGNHEQYV. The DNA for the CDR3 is TGTGCCAGCCGCAGGGAACTGACAGGGAACCACGAGCAGTACGTC.